Sequencing of this T cell receptor (beta chain) was carried out in a study of blood T cell repertoires in COVID-19. Study at large: Samples representing acute and convalescent COVID-19 were sourced from the United States, Italy and Spain. PBMCs, B-cell-depleted T cells, or T cells provided the cDNA or gDNA that made up the material.

Participants were placed into cohorts based on the clinical history they reported. This table comes from immunoSEQ multiplex PCR, and its TCRdb copy is limited to in-frame clones, with some not included. The sample records 210,000 or so clones, around 84% being singletons. Trimming took off 8 bases at V and 2 bases at J, with 9 bases between the two ends. The CDR3 covers 12 residues. Per germline, CDR1 MNHEY and CDR2 SVGAGI. This clone occurred many times. The source is a man younger than 40 with acute COVID-19. Sequencing was carried out using PBMCs or T cells enriched from blood (not recorded which). The V call is TRBV6-5, the J call TRBJ2-5, with D perhaps matching TRBD2 (6 bases). CDR3 sequence reads: CASGLLQETQYF. In nucleotides, the CDR3 is TGTGCCAGCGGACTATTACAAGAGACCCAGTACTTC.